The 8 T cell receptor beta chains below were found in one sample sequenced in a study of graft-versus-host responses after intestinal transplantation. Method: immunoSEQ multiplex PCR; TCRdb's copy keeps in-frame clones and lacks some. In the table there are nearly 100,000 clones, 90% of which are singletons. The sample here was PBMCs, taken around 450 days after intestinal transplant. The receptors come from a human patient who received an intestinal transplant, so some T cells may come from the graft donor.

For the CDR3, the DNA is TGTGCCAGCAGCTTGTGGGACAGCTCCTACGAGCAGTACTTC. It specifies CASSLWDSSYEQYF. J is TRBJ2-7 and V is TRBV5-4; 7 bases agree with TRBD1. The CDR3 runs to 14 residues. The ends lost 1 base at V and 0 bases at J; junction bases unmatched: 1. Germline CDR1 and CDR2: SGHNT and YYREEE (reference sequence).

This sequence joins TRBV5-5 and TRBJ1-4, with 9 bases aligning to TRBD1. V gave up 4 bases and J gave up 3 bases; unmatched junction bases: 7. The CDR3 runs 16 residues. Germline CDR1 reads SGHKS; CDR2 reads YYEKEE (reference sequence). DNA of the CDR3: TGTGCCAGCAGCGCCAGACAGGGGGGTGCTAATGAAAAACTGTTTTTT. It specifies CASSARQGGANEKLFF.

V usage is TRBV4-1 and J usage is TRBJ1-2; D gene ambiguous. V dropped 3 bases and J dropped 8 bases, with 19 bases sitting between them. This CDR3 is built from 15 residues. Germline loops: CDR1 MGHRA, CDR2 YSYEKL. The chain's CDR3 is CASSQEAEGAGGYTF. The CDR3, as DNA: TGCGCCAGCAGCCAGGAAGCGGAGGGCGCGGGGGGCTACACCTTC.

The genes are TRBV27 and TRBJ1-2; 8 positions match TRBD1. Trimming at V came to 7 bases and at J to 8 bases, leaving 6 bases not matched to a gene. The CDR3 sequence is 12 residues long. Germline lookup yields CDR1 MNHEY and CDR2 SMNVEV (reference sequence). Written as DNA, the CDR3 is TGTGCCAGCACTGCGGACAGGGTCGGCTACACCTTC. This codes for CASTADRVGYTF.

This clone was counted a single time. This CDR3 fails to terminate in the conserved phenylalanine or tryptophan, so it likely reflects a read error. The chain has TRBV6-6 and TRBJ2-7; TRBD1 matches at 7 bases. Germline lookup yields CDR1 MNHNY and CDR2 SVGAGI (reference sequence). CDR3 length: 12 residues. The V segment lost 11 bases and the J segment 7 bases; nucleotides outside the gene matches: 11. CDR3 region: CAVRRQGWEQYL. The CDR3 DNA follows: TGTGCCGTTCGACGACAGGGTTGGGAGCAGTACCTC.

The gene calls are TRBV6-6 and TRBJ1-3; maybe TRBD1 (6 bases). Trimming cost V 6 bases and J 1 base, with 16 bases left between them. CDR3 length: 16 residues. CDR1 MNHNY and CDR2 SVGAGI come from the germline V gene (reference sequence). The CDR3, as DNA: TGTGCCAGCAGGAGAACAGGGTATCGTTCTGGAAACACCATATATTTT. Residues: CASRRTGYRSGNTIYF.

The V and J genes are TRBV6-5 and TRBJ2-7, with D possibly being TRBD1 (6 bases). This CDR3 comprises 14 residues. CDR1 is MNHEY, CDR2 SVGAGI, per germline. V was pared by 6 bases and J by 2 bases, with 14 bases between. The CDR3 loop reads CASSQGTATYEQYF. CDR3 nucleotide sequence: TGTGCCAGCAGCCAGGGGACGGCCACCTACGAGCAGTACTTC.

V and J are TRBV25-1 and TRBJ2-7; no definite D call. Germline values: CDR1 MGHDK, CDR2 SYGVNS. V lost 4 bases and J 2 bases, leaving 6 bases between the germline ends. The CDR3 sequence is 12 residues long. DNA of the CDR3: TGTGCCAGCAGTGGGCCAGCCTACGAGCAGTACTTC. This sequence encodes CASSGPAYEQYF.